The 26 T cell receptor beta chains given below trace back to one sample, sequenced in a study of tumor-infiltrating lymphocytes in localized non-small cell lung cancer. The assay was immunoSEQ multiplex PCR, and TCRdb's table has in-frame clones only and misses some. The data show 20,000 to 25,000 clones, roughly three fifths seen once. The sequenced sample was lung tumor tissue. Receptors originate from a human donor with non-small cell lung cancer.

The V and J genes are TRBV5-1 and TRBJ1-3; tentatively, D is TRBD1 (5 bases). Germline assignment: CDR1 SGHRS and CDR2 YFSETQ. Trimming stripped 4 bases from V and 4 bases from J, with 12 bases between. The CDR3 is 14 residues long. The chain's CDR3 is CASSPGTDGNTIYF. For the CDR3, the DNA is TGCGCCAGCAGCCCCGGGACCGACGGAAACACCATATATTTT.

CDR3 residues: CASSSGRQETQYF. The CDR3 DNA sequence: TGCGCCAGCAGCTCCGGCAGACAAGAGACCCAGTACTTC. The chain links TRBV5-1 to TRBJ2-5, with unresolved D. The CDR3 has 13 amino acids. Trimming removed 3 bases at V and 2 bases at J, with 8 bases between. Germline V gene sequence: CDR1 SGHRS, CDR2 YFSETQ.

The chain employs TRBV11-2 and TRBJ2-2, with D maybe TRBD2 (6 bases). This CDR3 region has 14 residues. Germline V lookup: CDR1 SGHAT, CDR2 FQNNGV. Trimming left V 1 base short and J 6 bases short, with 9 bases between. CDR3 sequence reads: CASSLARRAGELFF. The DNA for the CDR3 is TGTGCCAGCAGCTTAGCCCGGAGGGCCGGGGAGCTGTTTTTT.

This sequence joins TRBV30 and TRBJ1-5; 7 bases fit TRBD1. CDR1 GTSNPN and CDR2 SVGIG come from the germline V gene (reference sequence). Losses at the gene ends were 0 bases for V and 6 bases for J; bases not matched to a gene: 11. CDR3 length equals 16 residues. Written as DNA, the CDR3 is TGTGCCTGGAGTGTAAAGGGGGCAGGGCTGGGTCAGCCCCAGCATTTT. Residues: CAWSVKGAGLGQPQHF.

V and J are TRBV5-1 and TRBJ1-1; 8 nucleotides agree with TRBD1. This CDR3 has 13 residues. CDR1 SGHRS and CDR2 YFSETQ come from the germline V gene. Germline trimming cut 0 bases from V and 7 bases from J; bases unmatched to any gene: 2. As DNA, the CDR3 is TGCGCCAGCAGCTTGGACAGGGGGGATGAAGCTTTCTTT. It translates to CASSLDRGDEAFF.

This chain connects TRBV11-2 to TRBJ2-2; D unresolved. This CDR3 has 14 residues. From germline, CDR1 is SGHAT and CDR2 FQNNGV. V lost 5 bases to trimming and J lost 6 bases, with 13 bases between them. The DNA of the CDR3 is TGTGCCAGCAGCCGACCCCTTGGCCCCGGGGAGCTGTTTTTT. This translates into CASSRPLGPGELFF.

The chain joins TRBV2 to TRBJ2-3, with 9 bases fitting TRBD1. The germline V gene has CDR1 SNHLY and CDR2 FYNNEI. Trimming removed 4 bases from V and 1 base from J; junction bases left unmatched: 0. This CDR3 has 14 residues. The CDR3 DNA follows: TGTGCCAGCAGTGGGGACAGGGGCACAGATACGCAGTATTTT. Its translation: CASSGDRGTDTQYF.

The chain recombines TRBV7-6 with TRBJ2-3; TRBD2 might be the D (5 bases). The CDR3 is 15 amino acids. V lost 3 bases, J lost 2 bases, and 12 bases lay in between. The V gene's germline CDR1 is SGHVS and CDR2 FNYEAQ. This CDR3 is CASSFGGPATDTQYF. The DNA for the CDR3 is TGTGCCAGCAGCTTTGGCGGGCCCGCCACAGATACGCAGTATTTT.

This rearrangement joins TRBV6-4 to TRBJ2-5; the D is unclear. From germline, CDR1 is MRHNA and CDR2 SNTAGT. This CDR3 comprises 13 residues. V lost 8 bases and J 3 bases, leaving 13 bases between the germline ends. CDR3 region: CASPPGREETQYF. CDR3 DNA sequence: TGTGCCAGCCCGCCGGGCCGAGAAGAGACCCAGTACTTC.

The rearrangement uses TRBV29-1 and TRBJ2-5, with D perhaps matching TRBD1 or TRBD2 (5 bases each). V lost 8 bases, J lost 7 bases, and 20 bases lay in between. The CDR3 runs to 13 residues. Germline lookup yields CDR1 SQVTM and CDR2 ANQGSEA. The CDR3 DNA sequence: TGCAGCATGAAACGGGACCTCAGAGGGACCCAGTACTTC. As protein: CSMKRDLRGTQYF.

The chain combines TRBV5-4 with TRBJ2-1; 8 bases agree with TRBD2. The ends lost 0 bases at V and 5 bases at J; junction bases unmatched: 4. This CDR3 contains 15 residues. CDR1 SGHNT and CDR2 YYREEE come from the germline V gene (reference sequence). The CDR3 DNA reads TGTGCCAGCAGCTTGGTAGCGGGACTAAACAATGAGCAGTTCTTC. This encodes CASSLVAGLNNEQFF.

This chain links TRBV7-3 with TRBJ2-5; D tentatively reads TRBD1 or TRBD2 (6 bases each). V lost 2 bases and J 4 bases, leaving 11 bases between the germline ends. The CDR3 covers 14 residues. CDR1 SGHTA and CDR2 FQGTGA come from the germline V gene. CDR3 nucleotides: TGTGCCAGCAGCTTAGGGGGGCGGGGAGAGACCCAGTACTTC. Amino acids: CASSLGGRGETQYF.

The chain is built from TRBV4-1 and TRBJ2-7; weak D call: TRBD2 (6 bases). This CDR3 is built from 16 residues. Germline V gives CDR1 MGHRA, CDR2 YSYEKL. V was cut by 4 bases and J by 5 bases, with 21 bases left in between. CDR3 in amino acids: CASSRGGPGGINEQYF. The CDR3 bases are TGCGCCAGCAGCCGGGGCGGACCTGGCGGGATAAACGAGCAGTACTTC.

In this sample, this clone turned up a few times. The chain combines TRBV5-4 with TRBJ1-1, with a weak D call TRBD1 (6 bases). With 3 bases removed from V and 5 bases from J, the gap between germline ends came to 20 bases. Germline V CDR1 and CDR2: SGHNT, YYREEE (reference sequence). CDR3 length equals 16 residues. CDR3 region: CASSSATTGGRTEAFF. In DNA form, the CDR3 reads TGTGCCAGCAGCTCGGCTACGACAGGTGGAAGGACTGAAGCTTTCTTT.

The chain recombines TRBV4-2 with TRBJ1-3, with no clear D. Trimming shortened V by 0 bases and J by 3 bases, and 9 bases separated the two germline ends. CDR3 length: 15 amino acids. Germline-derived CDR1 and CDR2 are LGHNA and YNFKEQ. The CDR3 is CASSQESFIGNTIYF. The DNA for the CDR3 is TGTGCCAGCAGCCAAGAAAGCTTTATTGGAAACACCATATATTTT.

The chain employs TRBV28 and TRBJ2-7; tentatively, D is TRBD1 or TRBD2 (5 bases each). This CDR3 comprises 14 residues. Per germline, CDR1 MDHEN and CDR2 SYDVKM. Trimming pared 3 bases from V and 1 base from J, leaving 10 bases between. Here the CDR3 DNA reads TGTGCCAGCAGTTTTACGGGACCATCCTACGAGCAGTACTTC. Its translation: CASSFTGPSYEQYF.

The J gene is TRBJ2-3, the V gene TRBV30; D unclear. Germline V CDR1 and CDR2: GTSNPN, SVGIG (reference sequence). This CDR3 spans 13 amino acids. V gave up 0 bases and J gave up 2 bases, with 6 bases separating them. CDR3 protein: CAWSVFSTDTQYF. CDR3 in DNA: TGTGCCTGGAGTGTATTTTCCACAGATACGCAGTATTTT.

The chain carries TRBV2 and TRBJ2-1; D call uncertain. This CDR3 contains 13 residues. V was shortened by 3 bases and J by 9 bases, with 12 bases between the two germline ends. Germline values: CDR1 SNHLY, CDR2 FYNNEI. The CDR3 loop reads CASSEGIDGEQFF. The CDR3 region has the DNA TGTGCCAGCAGTGAGGGTATAGACGGTGAGCAGTTCTTC.

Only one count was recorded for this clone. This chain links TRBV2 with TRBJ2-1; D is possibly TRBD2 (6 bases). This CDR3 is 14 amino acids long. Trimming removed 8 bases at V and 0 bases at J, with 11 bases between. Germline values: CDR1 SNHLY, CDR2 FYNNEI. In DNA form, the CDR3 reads TGTGCCAGCCTCCGGGACTTCTCCTACAATGAGCAGTTCTTC. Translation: CASLRDFSYNEQFF.

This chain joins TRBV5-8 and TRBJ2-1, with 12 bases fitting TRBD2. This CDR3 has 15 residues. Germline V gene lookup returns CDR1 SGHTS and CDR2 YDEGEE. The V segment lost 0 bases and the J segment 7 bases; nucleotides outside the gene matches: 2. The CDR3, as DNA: TGTGCCAGCAGCTTGGGGACTAGCGGGGCAAATGAGCAGTTCTTC. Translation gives CASSLGTSGANEQFF.

In DNA form, the CDR3 reads TGTGCCAGCAGTTTTTACGGACAGTCCGATGCCTGGTACTTC. Encoded protein: CASSFYGQSDAWYF. J is TRBJ2-7 and V is TRBV27, with a weak D call TRBD1 (6 bases). The V gene's germline CDR1 is MNHEY and CDR2 SMNVEV (reference sequence). V shed 3 bases and J shed 12 bases, with 21 bases lying between them. The CDR3 is made up of 14 amino acids.

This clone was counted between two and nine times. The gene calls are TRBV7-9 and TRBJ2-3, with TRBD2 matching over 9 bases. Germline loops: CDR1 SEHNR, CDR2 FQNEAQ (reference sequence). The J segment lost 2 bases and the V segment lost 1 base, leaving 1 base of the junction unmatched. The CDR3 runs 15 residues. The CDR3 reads CASSLGGLATDTQYF. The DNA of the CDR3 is TGTGCCAGCAGCTTAGGGGGACTAGCCACAGATACGCAGTATTTT.

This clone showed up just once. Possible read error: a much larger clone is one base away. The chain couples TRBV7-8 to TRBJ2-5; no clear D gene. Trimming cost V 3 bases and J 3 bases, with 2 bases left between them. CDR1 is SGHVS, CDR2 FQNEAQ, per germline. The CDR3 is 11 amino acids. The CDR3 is CASSFKETQYF. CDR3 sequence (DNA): TGTGCCAGCAGCTTTAAAGAGACCCAGTACTTC. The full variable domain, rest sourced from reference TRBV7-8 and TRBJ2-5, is GAGVSQSPRYKVAKRGQDVALRCDPISGHVSLFWYQQALGQGPEFLTYFQNEAQLDKSGLPSDRFFAERPEGSVSTLKIQRTQQEDSAVYLCASSFKETQYFGPGTRLLVL.

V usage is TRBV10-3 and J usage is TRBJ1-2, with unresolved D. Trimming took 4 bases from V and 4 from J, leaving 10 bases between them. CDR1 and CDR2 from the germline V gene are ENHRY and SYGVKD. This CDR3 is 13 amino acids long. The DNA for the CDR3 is TGTGCCATCAGTGTTAAGGGTTTCTATGGCTACACCTTC. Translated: CAISVKGFYGYTF.

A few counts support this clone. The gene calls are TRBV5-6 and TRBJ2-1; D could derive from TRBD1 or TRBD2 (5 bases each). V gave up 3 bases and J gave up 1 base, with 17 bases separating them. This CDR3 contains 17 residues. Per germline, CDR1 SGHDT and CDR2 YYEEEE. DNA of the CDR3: TGTGCCAGCAGCTCCCCGGGACGGGGAAAATCCTACAATGAGCAGTTCTTC. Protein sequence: CASSSPGRGKSYNEQFF.

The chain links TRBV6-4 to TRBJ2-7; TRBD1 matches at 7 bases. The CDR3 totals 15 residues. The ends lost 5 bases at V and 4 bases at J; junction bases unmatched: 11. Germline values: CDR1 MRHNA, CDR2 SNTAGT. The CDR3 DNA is TGTGCCAGCAGTACCCACAGGGGAGAGGGTTACGAGCAGTACTTC. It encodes CASSTHRGEGYEQYF.